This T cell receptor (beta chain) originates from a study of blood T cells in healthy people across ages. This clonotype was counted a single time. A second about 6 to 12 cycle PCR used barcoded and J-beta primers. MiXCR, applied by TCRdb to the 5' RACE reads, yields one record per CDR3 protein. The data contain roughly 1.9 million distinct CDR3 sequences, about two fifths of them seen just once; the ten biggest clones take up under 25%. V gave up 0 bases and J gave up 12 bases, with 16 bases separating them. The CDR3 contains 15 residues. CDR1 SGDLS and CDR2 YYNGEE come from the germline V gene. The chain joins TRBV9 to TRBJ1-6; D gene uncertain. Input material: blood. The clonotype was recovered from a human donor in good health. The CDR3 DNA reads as TGTGCCAGCAGCGTAGGTTCCGACCAGAGGGAACCCCTCCACTTT. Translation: CASSVGSDQREPLHF.